This TCR beta chain is from a study of cytomegalovirus exposure and HLA in healthy donors. Overall study results and limits: The authors considered a cluster of highly shared sequence variants likely to be a sequencing artifact. According to a later analysis, donors in an Asian-associated ancestry cluster reportedly had fewer N-insertions than the approximately 670-donor mean. Reportedly, cytomegalovirus status was diagnosed with high sensitivity and specificity.

The PCR employed 60 Vbeta primers together with 13 Jbeta primers. Under the authors' procedure: A later analysis counted around 80 million unique TCR beta chains, around 10 million shared. Sequenced by immunoSEQ multiplex PCR; TCRdb stores in-frame clones only, minus some. V and J calls and clone size come straight from that table; D and trimming were deduced from the DNA. The table shows about 160,000 clones, with roughly 82% occurring only once. Comments on this clone: Its antigen is still unknown.

Per the germline V gene, CDR1 is SNHLY and CDR2 is FYNNEI. The ends were cut back, 8 bases at V and 2 bases at J, with 9 bases in the middle. CDR3 length: 12 amino acids. This clonotype originated in a woman in her 30s in good health and CMV-seronegative. This chain connects TRBV2 to TRBJ1-1, with TRBD1 as a possible D gene (5 bases). The source material was PBMCs. CDR3 sequence: CASQGFNTEAFF. DNA of the CDR3: TGTGCCAGCCAGGGTTTCAACACTGAAGCTTTCTTT.